This T cell receptor beta chain was sequenced for a study of CXCR3-negative and CXCR3-positive naive CD8 T cells (dated by TCRdb to between 2018 and 2021). Broadly, across the study: In total, 130 million to 150 million TRB reads were obtained, which works out to roughly 1.5 +/- 0.3 million reads per library. The diversity and physicochemical repertoire analyses included approximately ten donors pooled from two independent experiments. The TRBV-TRBJ cluster analysis covered naive subsets from roughly five donors and memory cells from 3 donors.

This sample was sequenced with a NextSeq 550. The Human TCR Profiling Kit (MiLaboratory) was used to prepare UMI-labeled 5' RACE TRB cDNA libraries. The full amount of extracted RNA was used for cDNA synthesis, and the full amount of resulting cDNA was used for PCR amplification. Libraries were prepared in parallel with an identical number of PCR cycles. The published analysis was carried out like this. About 50,000 +/- 9,200 unique UMI-labeled TRB cDNA molecules per library were extracted with MIGEC and MiXCR, with at least two reads per UMI required. On average, roughly 40,000 +/- 10,000 functional in-frame TRB CDR3 nucleotide clonotypes lacking stop codons were found per library. After each sample was downsampled to 5000 UMI-labeled TRB molecules, VDJtools was used to calculate diversity metrics such as normalized Shannon-Wiener and Chao1. VDJtools was used to calculate clonotype-size-weighted physicochemical properties of the central five CDR3 residues, namely interaction energy, strength, volume and Kidera factor 4. The reads, reprocessed by TCRdb, yield one row per CDR3 protein sequence and no DNA. These V and J calls are TCRdb output, not the study's own analysis. The table held for this sample gives around 130,000 distinct CDR3 sequences. The ten largest clones capture 0.59% of the sample.

Comment on this clonotype: The specificity of this receptor is unknown.

Each CD8+ T cell subset was flow-sorted in triplicate, with some 300,000 cells per subset placed directly into RLT lysis buffer. To keep memory contaminants out, a stringent definition of naive CD8+ T cells was applied: CD45RO-CCR7+CD27+CD95-. Peripheral blood mononuclear cells were isolated from buffy coats using standard density gradient centrifugation. A FACSAria III was used to flow-sort naive CXCR3-negative and CXCR3-positive CD8+ T cells. Total RNA was extracted from sorted cells with an RNeasy Mini Kit. What the study reported, not specific to this receptor: Similar TRBV-TRBJ usage was shown by naive CXCR3-negative and CXCR3-positive cells from the same donor, whereas distinct patterns were shown by memory cells. Freshly isolated PBMCs were used for most assays because CXCR3 expression went down partially after cryopreservation. TRB CDR3s from CXCR3-positive naive cells showed higher hydrophobicity (lower Kidera factor 4), lower energy, and higher strength and volume indices than CXCR3-negative naive cells. Because surface CD5, which is linked to self-reactivity in mice, was comparable between the naive subsets, TCR interaction strength was also inferred from the physicochemical properties of TRB CDR3s. Both naive subsets had comparably high repertoire diversity, while memory CD8+ T cells had much lower repertoire diversity.

Measured from the cysteine to the phenylalanine, the CDR3 is 16 residues long. No DNA is listed. From the germline V gene (reference sequence), CDR1 is SEHNR and CDR2 is FQNEAQ. The rearranged chain carries TRBV7-9 and TRBJ1-2; TCRdb's D call, TRBD1, is unchecked because there is no DNA. Material: naive CXCR3+ CD8+ T cells from blood. The cell subset or site label, as the study defines it: CD45RO-CCR7+CD27+CD95- naive CD8+ T cells expressing CXCR3 (TNR3+). This sequence was found in a human donor in good health. Some clones in this sample may be carry-over from other donors' samples. CDR3 sequence: CARSAPNEGLTYGYTF. The full variable domain, with segments outside the CDR3 supplied by the reference TRBV7-9 and TRBJ1-2 proteins, appears as DTGVSQNPRHKITKRGQNVTFRCDPISEHNRLYWYRQTLGQGPEFLTYFQNEAQLEKSRLLSDRFSAERPKGSFSTLEIQRTEQGDSAMYLCARSAPNEGLTYGYTFGSGTRLTVV.